This T cell receptor (beta chain) was obtained from a study of T cell changes during pregnancy in multiple sclerosis. Data came from immunoSEQ multiplex PCR; TCRdb stores just in-frame clones and leaves some out. The repertoire includes approximately 15,000 clones, 84% of them detected once, and 15% to 20% sits in the top ten. This specimen consisted of CD8+ T cells from peripheral blood mononuclear cells, obtained in the third trimester of pregnancy. The sequence was collected from a female donor in good health, enrolled as a control in a pregnancy study.

The CDR3 sequence: CASSLAGGSTDTQYF. The DNA of the CDR3 is TGTGCCAGCAGCTTGGCCGGGGGGTCGACAGATACGCAGTATTTT. J is TRBJ2-3 and V is TRBV5-6, with TRBD2 matching over 7 bases. The V gene end was trimmed by 0 bases and the J gene end by 3 bases; junction bases not matched to a gene: 4. The CDR3 loop spans 15 amino acids. Germline V CDR1 and CDR2: SGHDT, YYEEEE.